This TCR beta chain emerged from a study of T cell responses to AZD1222 COVID-19 vaccine. Whole-study findings and limits: Donors in the cohort were predominantly white British and more often female, and clonal diversity was possibly underestimated. The breadth and depth of Spike-specific TCRs increased once two AZD1222 doses had been given. Scientists sampled the repertoires only once the peak T cell response had passed.

The J segment lost 2 bases and the V segment lost 7 bases, leaving 11 bases of the junction unmatched. The CDR3 runs to 15 residues. The germline CDR1 and CDR2 sequences are SGDLS and YYNGEE. In regard to this clone: Its antigen is unknown.

Measured with immunoSEQ multiplex PCR; TCRdb has only the in-frame clones, and not every one. The sample includes around 270,000 clones, about 94% of them seen just once. The specimen comprised peripheral blood, sampled 28 days after the second AZD1222 dose. V is TRBV9 and J is TRBJ2-7, with TRBD1 matching over 8 bases. This TCR derives from an adult who received the AZD1222 COVID-19 vaccine. CDR3 protein: CASGPGDRGTYEQYF. DNA of the CDR3: TGTGCCAGCGGTCCCGGTGACAGGGGAACCTACGAGCAGTACTTC.